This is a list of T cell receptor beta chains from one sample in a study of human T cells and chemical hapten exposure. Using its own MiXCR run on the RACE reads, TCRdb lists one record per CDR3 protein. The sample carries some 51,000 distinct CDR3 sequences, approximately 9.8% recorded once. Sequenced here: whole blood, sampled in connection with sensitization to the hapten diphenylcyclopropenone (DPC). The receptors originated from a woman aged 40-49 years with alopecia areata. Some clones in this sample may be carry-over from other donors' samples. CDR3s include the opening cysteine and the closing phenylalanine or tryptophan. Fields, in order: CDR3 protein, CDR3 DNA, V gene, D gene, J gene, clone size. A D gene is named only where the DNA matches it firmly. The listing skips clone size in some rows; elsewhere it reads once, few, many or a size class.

CDR3: CASSPDPNTGELFF
DNA: TGCGCCAGCAGCCCCGATCCGAACACCGGGGAGCTGTTTTTT
V: TRBV4-1
D: NA
J: TRBJ2-2
size: many

CDR3: CASSFSNPGTRGTEAFF
DNA: TGTGCCAGCAGTTTTAGTAATCCGGGTACAAGGGGCACTGAAGCTTTCTTT
V: TRBV12-3/TRBV12-4
D: NA
J: TRBJ1-1
size: few

CDR3: CASSPDGDEQYF
DNA: TGTGCCAGCAGCCCCGACGGCGACGAGCAGTACTTC
V: TRBV6-2/TRBV6-3
D: NA
J: TRBJ2-7
size: many

CDR3: CASSQGPVPSNQPQHF
DNA: TGCGCCAGCAGCCAAGGTCCGGTTCCGAGCAATCAGCCCCAGCATTTT
V: TRBV4-1
D: NA
J: TRBJ1-5
size: few

CDR3: CASSIGQASNQPQHF
DNA: TGTGCCAGTAGTATCGGACAGGCCTCCAATCAGCCCCAGCATTTT
V: TRBV19
D: TRBD1
J: TRBJ1-5
size: many

CDR3: CASSLGLAGDPYNEQFF
DNA: TGTGCCAGCAGCCTGGGACTAGCGGGGGACCCCTACAATGAGCAGTTCTTC
V: TRBV27
D: TRBD2
J: TRBJ2-1
size: many

CDR3: CSAQSDEQYF
DNA: TGCAGCGCTCAGAGCGACGAGCAGTACTTC
V: TRBV29-1
D: NA
J: TRBJ2-7
size: few

CDR3: CSASGATTSTDTQYF
DNA: TGCAGTGCTAGCGGCGCGACCACTAGCACAGATACGCAGTATTTT
V: TRBV20-1
D: NA
J: TRBJ2-3
size: few

CDR3: CASSLGYREPSPLHF
DNA: TGCGCCAGCAGCTTGGGGTACCGGGAGCCATCACCCCTCCACTTT
V: TRBV5-1
D: NA
J: TRBJ1-6
size: few

CDR3: CASSRTGETGELFF
DNA: TGTGCCAGCAGTCGGACAGGGGAGACCGGGGAGCTGTTTTTT
V: TRBV3-1
D: TRBD1
J: TRBJ2-2
size: many

CDR3: CASSQAAGRGETQYF
DNA: TGTGCCAGCAGCCAAGCTGCGGGGCGAGGAGAGACCCAGTACTTC
V: TRBV4-2
D: NA
J: TRBJ2-5
size: NA